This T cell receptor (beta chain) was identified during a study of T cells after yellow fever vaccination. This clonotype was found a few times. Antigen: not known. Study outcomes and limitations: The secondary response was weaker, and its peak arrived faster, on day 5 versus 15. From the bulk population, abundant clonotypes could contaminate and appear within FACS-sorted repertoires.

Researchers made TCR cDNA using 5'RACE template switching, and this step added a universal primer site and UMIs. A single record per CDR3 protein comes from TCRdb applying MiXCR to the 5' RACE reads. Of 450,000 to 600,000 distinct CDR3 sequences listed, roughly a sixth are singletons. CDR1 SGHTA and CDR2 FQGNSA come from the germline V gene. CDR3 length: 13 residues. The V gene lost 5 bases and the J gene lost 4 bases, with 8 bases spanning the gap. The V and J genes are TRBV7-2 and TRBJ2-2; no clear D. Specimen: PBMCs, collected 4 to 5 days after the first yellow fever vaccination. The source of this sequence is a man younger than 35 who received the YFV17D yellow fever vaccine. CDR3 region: CASSRFGTGELFF. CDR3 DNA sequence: TGTGCCAGCAGCCGATTCGGCACCGGGGAGCTGTTTTTT.